A selection of T cell receptor beta chains follows, all from one sample in a study of blood T cell repertoires in COVID-19. The table came from immunoSEQ multiplex PCR; TCRdb's copy has only in-frame clones and leaves some out. The table lists tens of thousands of clones, 81% of them singletons. Sequenced sample: peripheral blood. These receptors originate from a woman aged 70-85 years with acute or convalescent COVID-19. Both conserved end residues are part of each CDR3. D genes are given only for firm matches. Size is omitted from some rows. Given values are once, few, many or a class for expanded clones.

CDR3 length,J gene,D gene,V gene,clone size,CDR3 DNA,CDR3 protein
15,TRBJ2-1,.,TRBV11-3,.,TGTGCCAGCAGCTTAGACCCGAGCTCCTACAATGAGCAGTTCTTC,CASSLDPSSYNEQFF
17,TRBJ2-4,.,TRBV21-1,.,TGTGCCAGCAGCAAAGAGAGGACACGGTTAGCCAAAAACATTCAGTACTTC,CASSKERTRLAKNIQYF
15,TRBJ1-2,TRBD1,TRBV5-6,.,TGTGCCAGCAGCTTGGTAGGGACAGGGCCCTCTGGCTACACCTTC,CASSLVGTGPSGYTF
16,TRBJ2-1,TRBD1,TRBV18,.,TGTGCCAGCTCACCTGTGAGGCAGGGGGTATACAATGAGCAGTTCTTC,CASSPVRQGVYNEQFF
15,TRBJ1-5,.,TRBV28,.,TGTGCCAGCCGCACCGGACAGATCAAATCCGGGCCCCAGCATTTT,CASRTGQIKSGPQHF
14,TRBJ2-7,.,TRBV6-6,.,TGTGCCAGCAGTTACTCGGGGGGTCCCTACGAGCAGTACTTC,CASSYSGGPYEQYF
13,TRBJ1-2,TRBD1,TRBV3-1/TRBV3-2,.,TGTGCCAGCAGCATACAGGGGCCTAATGGCTACACCTTC,CASSIQGPNGYTF
14,TRBJ2-3,.,TRBV29-1,.,TGCAGCGTGGGGGGCGGGGGCGCCTGGGATACGCAGTATTTT,CSVGGGGAWDTQYF
13,TRBJ1-1,.,TRBV18,.,TGTGCCAGCTCACCACGGGGGGGCGCTGAAGCTTTCTTT,CASSPRGGAEAFF
13,TRBJ2-4,.,TRBV7-2,.,TGTGCCAGCAGCTTAGCAGTTAGAAACATTCAGTACTTC,CASSLAVRNIQYF
15,TRBJ2-7,TRBD2,TRBV19,.,TGTGCCAGTAGTGTCTCTAGCGGGCCTTCCTACGAGCAGTACTTC,CASSVSSGPSYEQYF
14,TRBJ2-7,.,TRBV10-3,few,TGTGCCATCAGTGAATCTCCAGGGGTGAGCGAGCAGTACTTC,CAISESPGVSEQYF
13,TRBJ1-2,.,TRBV6-5,.,TGTGCCAGCAGTTACTCGACAACCTATGGCTACACCTTC,CASSYSTTYGYTF
17,TRBJ1-1,.,TRBV13,.,TGTGCCAGCAGCTTAAGGACACAAAGTCAGGCGAACACTGAAGCTTTCTTT,CASSLRTQSQANTEAFF
14,TRBJ1-5,TRBD1,TRBV6-6,.,TGTGCCAGCAGCGCCGGGACAGGGAGTCAGCCCCAGCATTTT,CASSAGTGSQPQHF
14,TRBJ1-6,.,TRBV6-4,.,TGTGCCAGCAGTGAGGGCCAGATTAATTCACCCCTCCACTTT,CASSEGQINSPLHF
15,TRBJ2-5,TRBD2,TRBV3-1/TRBV3-2,.,TGTGCCAGCAGCCATAAGACTAGCGGCCAAGAGACCCAGTACTTC,CASSHKTSGQETQYF
15,TRBJ2-7,.,TRBV11-2,.,TGTGCCAGCAGCTTTACGTGGGCAGATTCCTACGAGCAGTACTTC,CASSFTWADSYEQYF
13,TRBJ1-1,.,TRBV5-1,.,TGCGCCAGCAGAATCCAGGCCAACACTGAAGCTTTCTTT,CASRIQANTEAFF
14,TRBJ2-3,TRBD1,TRBV24-1,.,TGTGCCACCCTCGGGACAGCCCCCACAGATACGCAGTATTTT,CATLGTAPTDTQYF
19,TRBJ2-4,TRBD1,TRBV16,.,TGTGCCAGCAGCCCCGATCAGGGGGCACGACTTTTAGCCAAAAACATTCAGTACTTC,CASSPDQGARLLAKNIQYF
13,TRBJ1-5,.,TRBV12-3/TRBV12-4,.,TGTGCAACACTCCGGGGGAGCAATCAGCCCCAGCATTTT,CATLRGSNQPQHF
16,TRBJ2-1,TRBD2,TRBV2,.,TGTGCCAGCAGTGAAGCTAGGCCTAGCGGGTATAATGAGCAGTTCTTC,CASSEARPSGYNEQFF
15,TRBJ2-7,.,TRBV11-2,.,TGTGCCAGCAGCTTAGATCTAATCACCTACTACGAGCAGTACTTC,CASSLDLITYYEQYF
13,TRBJ1-1,TRBD1,TRBV19,.,TGTGCCAGTAGCGACATCGGACAGGCTGAAGCTTTCTTT,CASSDIGQAEAFF
18,TRBJ2-1,TRBD2,TRBV11-3,.,TGTGCCAGCAGCTTAGGCGGCCAAGCGGGAGGGGCCTACAATGAGCAGTTCTTC,CASSLGGQAGGAYNEQFF
14,TRBJ2-7,TRBD1,TRBV15,.,TGTGCCACCAGCACGGCGGACAGGGGAGGGTCTGTATACTTC,CATSTADRGGSVYF
16,TRBJ2-2,TRBD2,TRBV18,.,TGTGCCAGCTCAGGGAGGCTAGCGGATATCACCGGGGAGCTGTTTTTT,CASSGRLADITGELFF
16,TRBJ2-7,TRBD2,TRBV10-1,.,TGCGCCAGCAGTGGGCCCGGACTAGCGGGCCCCTACGAGCAGTACTTC,CASSGPGLAGPYEQYF
17,TRBJ2-7,.,TRBV10-1,.,TGCGCCAGCAGTGAGTCATTGGGGGGACCGGGGTCCTACGAGCAGTACTTC,CASSESLGGPGSYEQYF
15,TRBJ2-7,TRBD2,TRBV10-3,.,TGTGCCATCAGTGACTCCGGGACTACTAGGTACGAGCAGTACTTC,CAISDSGTTRYEQYF
13,TRBJ2-7,TRBD2,TRBV28,few,TGTGCCACCACGGGGGGGGCCTCCTACGAGCAGTACTTC,CATTGGASYEQYF
19,TRBJ2-4,TRBD2,TRBV11-2,.,TGTGCCAGCAGAACGGGGACTAGCGGGCAACCGGCAGCCAAAAACATTCAGTACTTC,CASRTGTSGQPAAKNIQYF
16,TRBJ2-1,TRBD1,TRBV6-5,.,TGTGTCAGCAGTTACTCGGGACAGAAGGCCTACAATGAGCAGTTCTTC,CVSSYSGQKAYNEQFF
15,TRBJ1-3,TRBD1,TRBV4-1,.,TGCGCCAGCAGCCTGGGACAGCCCTCTGGAAACACCATATATTTT,CASSLGQPSGNTIYF
13,TRBJ2-3,.,TRBV9,.,TGTGCCAGCAGCGTAGAGGGGTCCGGTACGCAGTATTTT,CASSVEGSGTQYF
14,TRBJ1-5,.,TRBV4-1,few,TGCGCCAGCAGCTCACAGGGAAGCAATCAGCCCCAGCATTTT,CASSSQGSNQPQHF
16,TRBJ2-2,TRBD1,TRBV19,once,TGTGCCAGTAGTAGACGGACAGGGCAGGGCACCGGGGAGCTGTTTTTT,CASSRRTGQGTGELFF
13,TRBJ1-1,.,TRBV7-3,medium-sized,TGTGCCAGCAGCTTAAGGTCCGGGGTTGAAGCTTTCTTT,CASSLRSGVEAFF
13,TRBJ1-1,.,TRBV5-4,.,TGTGCCAGCAGCTTGGAACGGGGTGATGAAGCTTTCTTT,CASSLERGDEAFF
16,TRBJ2-7,TRBD1,TRBV27,.,TGTGCCAGCAGCCCCTCCACCCGGACAGGGATCAACGAGCAGTACTTC,CASSPSTRTGINEQYF
14,TRBJ2-7,.,TRBV9,.,TGTGCCAGCAGCGCGACTAGAGGTTCCTACGAGCAGTACTTC,CASSATRGSYEQYF
13,TRBJ1-1,.,TRBV7-9,.,TGTGCCAGCGGTTCCCGGGGTAACACTGAAGCTTTCTTT,CASGSRGNTEAFF
16,TRBJ1-1,.,TRBV4-1,.,TGCGCCAGCAGCCACACCAGGGCCAAGAGGAACACTGAAGCTTTCTTT,CASSHTRAKRNTEAFF
13,TRBJ2-7,TRBD1,TRBV5-3,.,TGTGCCAGAAGCGTACGACAGGGTGTCGAGCAGTACTTC,CARSVRQGVEQYF
14,TRBJ1-4,TRBD1,TRBV28,.,TGTGCCAGCATAGGACAGGGAGCTAATGAAAAACTGTTTTTT,CASIGQGANEKLFF
13,TRBJ2-2,.,TRBV29-1,.,TGCAGCGTTGCGGACTACCGACCCGGGGAGCTGTTTTTT,CSVADYRPGELFF
23,TRBJ1-6,TRBD1,TRBV14,.,TGTGCCAGCAGCCAAGTAGGCAGGGGGCGTCCTATTGCCCTTTCTAAGGATTATTCACCCCTCCACTTT,CASSQVGRGRPIALSKDYSPLHF